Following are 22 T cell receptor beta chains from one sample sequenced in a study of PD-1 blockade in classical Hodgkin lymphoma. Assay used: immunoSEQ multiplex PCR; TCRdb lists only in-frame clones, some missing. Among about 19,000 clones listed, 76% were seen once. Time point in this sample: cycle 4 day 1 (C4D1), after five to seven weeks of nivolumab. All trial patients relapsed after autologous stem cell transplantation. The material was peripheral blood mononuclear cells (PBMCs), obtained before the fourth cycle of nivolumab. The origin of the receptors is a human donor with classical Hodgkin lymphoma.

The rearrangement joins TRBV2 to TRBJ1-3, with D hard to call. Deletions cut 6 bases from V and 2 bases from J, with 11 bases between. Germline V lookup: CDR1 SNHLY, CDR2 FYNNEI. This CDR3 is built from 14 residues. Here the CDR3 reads CASRADGTGNTIYF. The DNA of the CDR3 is TGTGCCAGCAGGGCAGACGGGACTGGAAACACCATATATTTT. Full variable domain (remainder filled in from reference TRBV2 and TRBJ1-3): EPEVTQTPSHQVTQMGQEVILRCVPISNHLYFYWYRQILGQKVEFLVSFYNNEISEKSEIFDDQFSVERPDGSNFTLKIRSTKLEDSAMYFCASRADGTGNTIYFGEGSWLTVV.

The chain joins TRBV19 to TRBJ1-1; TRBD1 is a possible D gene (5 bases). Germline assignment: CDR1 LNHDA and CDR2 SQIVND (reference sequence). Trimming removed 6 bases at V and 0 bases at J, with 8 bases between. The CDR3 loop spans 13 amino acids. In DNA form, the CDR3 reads TGTGCCAGTAGCCGACAGCTGAACACTGAAGCTTTCTTT. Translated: CASSRQLNTEAFF.

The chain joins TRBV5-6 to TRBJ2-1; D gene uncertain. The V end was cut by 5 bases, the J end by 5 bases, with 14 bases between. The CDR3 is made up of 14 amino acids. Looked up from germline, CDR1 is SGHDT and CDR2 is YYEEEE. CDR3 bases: TGTGCCAGCAGAGACATCGGCGGCCACAATGAGCAGTTCTTC. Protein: CASRDIGGHNEQFF.

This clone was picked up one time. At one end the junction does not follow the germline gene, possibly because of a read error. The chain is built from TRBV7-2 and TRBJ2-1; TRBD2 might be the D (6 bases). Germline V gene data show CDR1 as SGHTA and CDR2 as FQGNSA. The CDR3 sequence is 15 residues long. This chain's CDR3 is CASSHGTHSYNEQFF. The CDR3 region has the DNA TGCGCCAGCAGCCACGGGACTCATTCCTACAATGAGCAGTTCTTC.

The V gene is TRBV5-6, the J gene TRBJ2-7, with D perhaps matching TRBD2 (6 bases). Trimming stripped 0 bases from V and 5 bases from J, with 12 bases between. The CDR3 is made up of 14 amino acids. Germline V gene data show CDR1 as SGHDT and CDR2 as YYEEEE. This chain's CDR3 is CASSLAGGRDEQYV. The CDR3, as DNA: TGTGCCAGCAGCTTGGCCGGGGGAAGGGACGAGCAGTACGTC.

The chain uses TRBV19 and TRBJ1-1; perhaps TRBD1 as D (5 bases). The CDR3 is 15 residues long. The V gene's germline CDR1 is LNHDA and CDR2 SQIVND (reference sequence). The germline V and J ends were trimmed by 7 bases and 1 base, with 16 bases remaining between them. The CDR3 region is CASTHGAGRNTEAFF. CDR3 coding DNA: TGTGCCAGTACCCATGGGGCAGGGCGGAACACTGAAGCTTTCTTT.

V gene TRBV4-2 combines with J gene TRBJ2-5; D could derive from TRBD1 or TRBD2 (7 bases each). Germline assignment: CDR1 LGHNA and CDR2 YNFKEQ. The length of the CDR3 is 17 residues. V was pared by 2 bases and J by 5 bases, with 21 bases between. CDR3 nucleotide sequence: TGTGCCAGCAGCCAATCCACGACAGGGAGGGTCGGGGAGACCCAGTACTTC. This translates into CASSQSTTGRVGETQYF.

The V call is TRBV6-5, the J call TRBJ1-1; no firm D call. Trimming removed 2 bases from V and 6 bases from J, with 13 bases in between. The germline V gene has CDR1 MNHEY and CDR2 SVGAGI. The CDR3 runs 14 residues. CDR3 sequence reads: CASSYVPDIAEAFF. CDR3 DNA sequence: TGTGCCAGCAGTTACGTACCCGACATTGCTGAAGCTTTCTTT.

The CDR3 DNA is TGTGCCAGCAGCTCCGGGACTAGCGCGTACAATGAGCAGTTCTTC. This sequence encodes CASSSGTSAYNEQFF. The chain employs TRBV7-9 and TRBJ2-1; 10 bases align to TRBD2. With 4 bases clipped from V and 4 bases from J, the junction kept 4 bases outside the gene matches. The CDR3 consists of 15 residues. Germline-derived CDR1 and CDR2 are SEHNR and FQNEAQ (reference sequence).

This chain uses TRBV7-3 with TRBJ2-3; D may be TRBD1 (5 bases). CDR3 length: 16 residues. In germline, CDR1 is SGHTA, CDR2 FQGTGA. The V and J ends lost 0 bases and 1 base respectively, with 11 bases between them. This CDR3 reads CASSLTGVGGTDTQYF. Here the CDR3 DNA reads TGTGCCAGCAGCTTAACAGGGGTGGGTGGCACAGATACGCAGTATTTT. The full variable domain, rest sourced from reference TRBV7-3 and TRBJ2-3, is GAGVSQTPSNKVTEKGKYVELRCDPISGHTALYWYRQSLGQGPEFLIYFQGTGAADDSGLPNDRFFAVRPEGSVSTLKIQRTERGDSAVYLCASSLTGVGGTDTQYFGPGTRLTVL.

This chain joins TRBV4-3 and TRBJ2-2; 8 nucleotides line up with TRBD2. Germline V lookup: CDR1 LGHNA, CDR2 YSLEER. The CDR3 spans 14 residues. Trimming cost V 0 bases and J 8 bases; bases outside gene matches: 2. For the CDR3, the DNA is TGCGCCAGCAGCCAAGAGACTAGCGTGGGGGAGCTGTTTTTT. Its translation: CASSQETSVGELFF.

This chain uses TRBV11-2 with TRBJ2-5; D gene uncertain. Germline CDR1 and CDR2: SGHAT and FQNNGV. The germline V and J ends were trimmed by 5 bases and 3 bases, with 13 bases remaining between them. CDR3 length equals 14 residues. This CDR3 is CASSRRPRKETQYF. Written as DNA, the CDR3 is TGTGCCAGCAGCCGCAGGCCTAGGAAAGAGACCCAGTACTTC.

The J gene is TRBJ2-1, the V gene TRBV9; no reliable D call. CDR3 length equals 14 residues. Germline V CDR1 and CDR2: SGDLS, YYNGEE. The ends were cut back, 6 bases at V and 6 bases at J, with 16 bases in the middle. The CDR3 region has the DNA TGTGCCAGCAACGAGATTTTCGGGTCCAATGAGCAGTTCTTC. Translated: CASNEIFGSNEQFF.

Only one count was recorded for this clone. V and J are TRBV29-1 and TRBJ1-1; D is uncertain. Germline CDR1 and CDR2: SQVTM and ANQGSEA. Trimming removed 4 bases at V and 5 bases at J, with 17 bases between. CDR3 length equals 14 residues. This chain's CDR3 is CSVGQATRLTEAFF. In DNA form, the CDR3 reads TGCAGCGTTGGGCAGGCCACGAGGCTAACTGAAGCTTTCTTT.

The CDR3 loop is CASSLAGQRFYEQYF. Written as DNA, the CDR3 is TGTGCCAGCAGCTTGGCAGGGCAGAGGTTCTACGAGCAGTACTTC. The V and J genes are TRBV5-5 and TRBJ2-7, with D possibly matching TRBD1 (5 bases). The germline V gene has CDR1 SGHKS and CDR2 YYEKEE (reference sequence). V dropped 0 bases and J dropped 3 bases, with 13 bases sitting between them. This CDR3 spans 15 amino acids.

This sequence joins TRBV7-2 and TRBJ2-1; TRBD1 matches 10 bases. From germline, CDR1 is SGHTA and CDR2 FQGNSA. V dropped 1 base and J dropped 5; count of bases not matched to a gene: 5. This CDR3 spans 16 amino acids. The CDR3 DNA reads TGTGCCAGCAGCTTAGGGCCCGGGACAGGGGACAATGAGCAGTTCTTC. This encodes CASSLGPGTGDNEQFF.

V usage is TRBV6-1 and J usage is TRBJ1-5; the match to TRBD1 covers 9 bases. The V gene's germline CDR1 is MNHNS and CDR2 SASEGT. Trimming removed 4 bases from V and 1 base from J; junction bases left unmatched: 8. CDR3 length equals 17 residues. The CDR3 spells CASSVPLTGGSNQPQHF. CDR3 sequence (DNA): TGTGCCAGCAGTGTACCCCTGACAGGGGGAAGCAATCAGCCCCAGCATTTT.

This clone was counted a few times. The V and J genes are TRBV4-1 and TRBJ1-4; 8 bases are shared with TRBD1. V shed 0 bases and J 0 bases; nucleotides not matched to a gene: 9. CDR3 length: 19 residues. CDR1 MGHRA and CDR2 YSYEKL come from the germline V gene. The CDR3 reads CASSQELSGGPATNEKLFF. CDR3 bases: TGCGCCAGCAGCCAAGAATTGTCAGGGGGCCCCGCAACTAATGAAAAACTGTTTTTT.

The CDR3 sequence: CASSSHGSGTDTQYF. The CDR3 DNA sequence: TGTGCCAGCAGTTCCCACGGTTCCGGCACAGATACGCAGTATTTT. V gene TRBV28 combines with J gene TRBJ2-3; no definite D call. The V and J ends lost 4 bases and 1 base respectively, with 12 bases between them. Germline loops: CDR1 MDHEN, CDR2 SYDVKM. The CDR3 contains 15 residues.

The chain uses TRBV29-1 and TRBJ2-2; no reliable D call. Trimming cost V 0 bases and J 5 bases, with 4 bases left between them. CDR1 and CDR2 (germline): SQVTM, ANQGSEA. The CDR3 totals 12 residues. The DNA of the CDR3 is TGCAGCGTTGAAGATCAGACCGGGGAGCTGTTTTTT. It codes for CSVEDQTGELFF.

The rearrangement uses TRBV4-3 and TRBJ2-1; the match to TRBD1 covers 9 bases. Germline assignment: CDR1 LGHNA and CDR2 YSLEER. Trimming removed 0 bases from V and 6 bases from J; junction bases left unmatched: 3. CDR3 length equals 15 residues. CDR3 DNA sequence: TGCGCCAGCAGCCAAGAGAGGGGACAGGGCAATGAGCAGTTCTTC. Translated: CASSQERGQGNEQFF.

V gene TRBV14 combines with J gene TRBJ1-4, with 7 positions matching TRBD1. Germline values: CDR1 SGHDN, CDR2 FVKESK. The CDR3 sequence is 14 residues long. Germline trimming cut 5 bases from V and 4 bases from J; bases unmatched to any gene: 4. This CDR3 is CASSYRGFNEKLFF. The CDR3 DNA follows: TGTGCCAGCAGCTACAGGGGTTTTAATGAAAAACTGTTTTTT.